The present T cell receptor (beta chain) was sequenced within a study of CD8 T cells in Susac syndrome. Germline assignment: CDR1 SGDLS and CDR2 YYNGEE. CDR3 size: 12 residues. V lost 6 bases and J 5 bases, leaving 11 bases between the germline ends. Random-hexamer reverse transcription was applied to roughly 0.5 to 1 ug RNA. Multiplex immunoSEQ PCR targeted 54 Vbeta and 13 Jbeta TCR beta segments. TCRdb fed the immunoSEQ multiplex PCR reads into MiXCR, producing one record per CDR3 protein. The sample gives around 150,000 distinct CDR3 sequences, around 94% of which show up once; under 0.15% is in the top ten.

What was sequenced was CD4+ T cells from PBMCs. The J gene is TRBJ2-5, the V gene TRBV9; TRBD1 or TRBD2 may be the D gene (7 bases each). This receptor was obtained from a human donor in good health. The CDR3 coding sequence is TGTGCCAGCATTCAGGGGGGGGAGACCCAGTACTTC. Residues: CASIQGGETQYF.